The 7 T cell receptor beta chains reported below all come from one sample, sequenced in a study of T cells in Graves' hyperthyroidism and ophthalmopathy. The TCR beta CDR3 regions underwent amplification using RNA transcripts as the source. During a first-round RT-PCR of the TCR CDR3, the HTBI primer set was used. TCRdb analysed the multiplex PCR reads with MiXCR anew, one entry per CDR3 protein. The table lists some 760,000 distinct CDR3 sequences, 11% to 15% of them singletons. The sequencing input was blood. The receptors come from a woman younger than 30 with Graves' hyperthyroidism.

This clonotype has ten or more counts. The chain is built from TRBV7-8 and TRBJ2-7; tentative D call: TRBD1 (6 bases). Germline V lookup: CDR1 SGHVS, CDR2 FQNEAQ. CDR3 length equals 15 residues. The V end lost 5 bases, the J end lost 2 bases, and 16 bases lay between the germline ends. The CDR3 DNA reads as TGTGCCAGCAGCCCAGGGGTCGGCGGACCCTACGAGCAGTACTTC. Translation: CASSPGVGGPYEQYF.

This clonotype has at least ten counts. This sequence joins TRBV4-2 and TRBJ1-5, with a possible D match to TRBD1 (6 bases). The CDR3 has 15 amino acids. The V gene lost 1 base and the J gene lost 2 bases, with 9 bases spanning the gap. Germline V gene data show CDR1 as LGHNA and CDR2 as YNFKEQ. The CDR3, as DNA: TGTGCCAGCAGCCAAGTGGAGGGGGGCAATCAGCCCCAGCATTTT. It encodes CASSQVEGGNQPQHF.

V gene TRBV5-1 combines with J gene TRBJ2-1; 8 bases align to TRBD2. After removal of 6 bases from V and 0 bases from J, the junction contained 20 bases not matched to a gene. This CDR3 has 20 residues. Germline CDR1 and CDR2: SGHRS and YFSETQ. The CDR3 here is CASKRVAGLSLGSSYNEQFF. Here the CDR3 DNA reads TGCGCCAGCAAAAGGGTAGCGGGATTATCCCTAGGGAGCTCCTACAATGAGCAGTTCTTC.

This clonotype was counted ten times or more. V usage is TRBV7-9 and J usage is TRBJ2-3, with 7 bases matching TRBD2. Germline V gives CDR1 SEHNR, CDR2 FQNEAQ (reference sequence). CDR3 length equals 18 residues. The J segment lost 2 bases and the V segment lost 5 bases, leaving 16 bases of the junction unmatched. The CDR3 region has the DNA TGTGCCAGCAGCCCTAGGATTAGGCCGGGACTATCCACAGATACGCAGTATTTT. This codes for CASSPRIRPGLSTDTQYF.

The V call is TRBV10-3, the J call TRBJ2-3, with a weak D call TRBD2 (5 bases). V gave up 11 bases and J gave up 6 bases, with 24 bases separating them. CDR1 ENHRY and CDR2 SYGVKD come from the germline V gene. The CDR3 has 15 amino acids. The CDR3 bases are TGTGCCTCCTCAACCGCGGACTCAACTGGGGATACGCAGTATTTT. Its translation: CASSTADSTGDTQYF.

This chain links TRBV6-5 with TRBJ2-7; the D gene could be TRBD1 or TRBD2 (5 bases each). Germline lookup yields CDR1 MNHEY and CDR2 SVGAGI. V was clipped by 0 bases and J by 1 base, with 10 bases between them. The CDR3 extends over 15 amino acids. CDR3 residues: CASSYSEAGSYEQYF. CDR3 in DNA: TGTGCCAGCAGTTACTCGGAGGCAGGGTCCTACGAGCAGTACTTC.

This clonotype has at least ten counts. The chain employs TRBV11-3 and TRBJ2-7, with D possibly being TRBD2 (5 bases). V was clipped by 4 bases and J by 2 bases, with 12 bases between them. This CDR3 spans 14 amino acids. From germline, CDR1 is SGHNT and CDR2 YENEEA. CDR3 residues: CASSSRSGTYEQYF. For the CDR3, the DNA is TGTGCCAGCAGCTCAAGGAGCGGTACCTACGAGCAGTACTTC. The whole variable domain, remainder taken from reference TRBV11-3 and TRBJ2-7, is EAGVVQSPRYKIIEKKQPVAFWCNPISGHNTLYWYLQNLGQGPELLIRYENEEAVDDSQLPKDRFSAERLKGVDSTLKIQPAELGDSAVYLCASSSRSGTYEQYFGPGTRLTVT.